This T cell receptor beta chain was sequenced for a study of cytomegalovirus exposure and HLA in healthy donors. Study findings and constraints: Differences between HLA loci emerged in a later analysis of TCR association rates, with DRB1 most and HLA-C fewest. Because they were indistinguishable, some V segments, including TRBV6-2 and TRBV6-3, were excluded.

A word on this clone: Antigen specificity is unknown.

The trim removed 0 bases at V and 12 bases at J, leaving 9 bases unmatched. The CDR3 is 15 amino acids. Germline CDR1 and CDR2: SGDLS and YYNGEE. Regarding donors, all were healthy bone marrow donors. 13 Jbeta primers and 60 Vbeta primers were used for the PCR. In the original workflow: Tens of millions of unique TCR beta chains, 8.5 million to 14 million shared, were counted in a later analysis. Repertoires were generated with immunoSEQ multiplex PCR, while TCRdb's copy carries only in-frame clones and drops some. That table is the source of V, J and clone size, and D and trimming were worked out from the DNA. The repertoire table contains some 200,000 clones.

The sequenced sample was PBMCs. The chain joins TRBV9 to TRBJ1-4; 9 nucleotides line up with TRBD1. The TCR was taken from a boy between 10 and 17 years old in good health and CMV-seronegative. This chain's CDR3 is CASSVGDRGAGELFF. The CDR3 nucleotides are TGTGCCAGCAGCGTAGGTGACAGGGGGGCTGGGGAACTGTTTTTT.